This T cell receptor beta chain is drawn from a study of blood T cell repertoires in COVID-19. Using immunoSEQ multiplex PCR, the repertoire was profiled, and TCRdb retains in-frame clones only, with some absent. The table lists tens of thousands of clones, about 90% of them singletons. Germline values: CDR1 MDHEN, CDR2 SYDVKM. Trimming removed 7 bases at V and 8 bases at J, with 15 bases between. The CDR3 runs 14 residues. Enrolment of Seattle patients took place during active infection, and they were followed longitudinally. J is TRBJ1-6 and V is TRBV28; TRBD1 is a possible D gene (6 bases). This receptor was identified in a man aged 60 to 69 with COVID-19, enrolled during active disease. Sequenced input: peripheral blood. CDR3 amino acids: CASTPGTQHSPLHF. The CDR3 DNA sequence: TGTGCCAGCACACCGGGGACACAACATTCACCCCTCCACTTT.